This TCR beta chain was profiled in a study of blood T cell repertoires in COVID-19. TCRdb's copy holds only in-frame clones and misses some; the assay was immunoSEQ multiplex PCR. The sample includes about 270,000 clones, around 86% of them seen just once. Recruitment covered about two dozen US areas and drew participants whose ages spanned about 18 to 100 years. The germline V gene encodes CDR1 SGHRS and CDR2 YFSETQ. V shed 1 base, J shed 4 bases, and the junction held 7 bases outside the gene matches. There are 16 residues in the CDR3. This clonotype was sampled from a man aged 18 to 30 who had recovered from COVID-19. Sequences were obtained from PBMCs or T cells enriched from blood (not recorded which). The chain joins TRBV5-1 to TRBJ2-2; 7 nucleotides match TRBD1. CDR3 protein: CASSLSDRAFTGELFF. In nucleotides, the CDR3 is TGCGCCAGCAGCTTGTCAGACAGGGCATTCACCGGGGAGCTGTTTTTT. Together with reference TRBV5-1 and TRBJ2-2, the CDR3 gives the full variable domain: KAGVTQTPRYLIKTRGQQVTLSCSPISGHRSVSWYQQTPGQGLQFLFEYFSETQRNKGNFPGRFSGRQFSNSRSEMNVSTLELGDSALYLCASSLSDRAFTGELFFGEGSRLTVL.